Listed here are 19 T cell receptor beta chains from one sample, sequenced in a study of beta chain features in type 1 diabetes. The entirety of the isolated RNA underwent reverse transcription, so expressed TCRB transcripts were sequenced. Repertoires were generated with immunoSEQ multiplex PCR, while TCRdb's copy carries only in-frame clones and drops some. Among 350,000 or so clones listed, 15% to 20% were seen once. The sequenced sample was naive CD4+ T cells from blood. The source of these receptors is a young woman in good health.

This clone has just a few counts. The chain has TRBV29-1 and TRBJ2-7; 7 bases are shared with TRBD1. The CDR3 loop spans 13 amino acids. Trimming took 6 bases from V and 2 from J; bases not matched to a gene: 7. In germline, CDR1 is SQVTM, CDR2 ANQGSEA. CDR3 nucleotides: TGCAGCGTACAGACAGGGTTGGCCTACGAGCAGTACTTC. As protein: CSVQTGLAYEQYF.

The J gene is TRBJ2-5, the V gene TRBV9; a possible D gene is TRBD2 (6 bases). Germline CDR1 is SGDLS and CDR2 is YYNGEE. V was cut by 0 bases and J by 2 bases, with 20 bases left in between. The CDR3 spans 18 residues. Here the CDR3 reads CASSVGVQRAVGQETQYF. CDR3 nucleotides: TGTGCCAGCAGCGTAGGGGTACAGCGGGCGGTGGGGCAAGAGACCCAGTACTTC.

The chain couples TRBV5-1 to TRBJ1-2, with D perhaps matching TRBD1 (5 bases). Germline CDR1 SGHRS, CDR2 YFSETQ. The CDR3 totals 14 residues. Trimming pared 7 bases from V and 3 bases from J, leaving 16 bases between. The CDR3: CASHEGGTHYGYTF. The CDR3 bases are TGCGCCAGCCACGAGGGCGGGACCCACTATGGCTACACCTTC.

This chain uses TRBV7-9 with TRBJ1-1; 10 nucleotides agree with TRBD1. Germline V gives CDR1 SEHNR, CDR2 FQNEAQ (reference sequence). This CDR3 spans 15 amino acids. V shed 5 bases and J 2 bases; nucleotides not matched to a gene: 5. The CDR3 reads CASSPRTGGNTEAFF. The DNA of the CDR3 is TGTGCCAGCAGCCCCCGGACAGGGGGAAACACTGAAGCTTTCTTT.

This clone has more than one count but fewer than ten. The CDR3 DNA follows: TGTGCCAGCCCTCTTGGGCCGGCAGATACGCAGTATTTT. Translation gives CASPLGPADTQYF. This chain uses TRBV2 with TRBJ2-3; D is uncertain. The length of the CDR3 is 13 residues. Between the trimmed V and J ends, which lost 8 bases and 4 bases, there was a span of 13 bases. Per the germline V gene, CDR1 is SNHLY and CDR2 is FYNNEI.

V gene TRBV9 combines with J gene TRBJ1-1; perhaps TRBD1 as D (6 bases). The CDR3 sequence is 15 residues long. V was clipped by 0 bases and J by 0 bases, with 9 bases between them. CDR1 is SGDLS, CDR2 YYNGEE, per germline. CDR3 amino acids: CASSVGGLVNTEAFF. DNA for the CDR3: TGTGCCAGCAGCGTAGGGGGGCTGGTGAACACTGAAGCTTTCTTT. Filled out from reference TRBV9 and TRBJ1-1, the complete variable domain reads DSGVTQTPKHLITATGQRVTLRCSPRSGDLSVYWYQQSLDQGLQFLIQYYNGEERAKGNILERFSAQQFPDLHSELNLSSLELGDSALYFCASSVGGLVNTEAFFGQGTRLTVV.

This chain uses TRBV4-2 with TRBJ1-4, with TRBD1 identical over 12 bases. The CDR3 runs 16 residues. The germline V gene encodes CDR1 LGHNA and CDR2 YNFKEQ. J gave up 10 bases and V 0 bases, and 6 bases lay outside the gene matches. CDR3 in DNA: TGTGCCAGCAGCCAAGAGGCGGGGACAGGGGGCTTAAAACTGTTTTTT. This encodes CASSQEAGTGGLKLFF.

The chain joins TRBV30 to TRBJ2-2; D gene uncertain. CDR1 GTSNPN and CDR2 SVGIG come from the germline V gene (reference sequence). The V gene lost 0 bases and the J gene lost 5 bases, with 7 bases spanning the gap. The CDR3 loop spans 13 amino acids. In nucleotides, the CDR3 is TGTGCCTGGAGTGTATCTGAGACCGGGGAGCTGTTTTTT. This gives the protein CAWSVSETGELFF.

This clone has only a few counts. The V call is TRBV7-9, the J call TRBJ2-1, with 10 bases identical to TRBD2. Unmatched junction bases numbered 14, after V lost 5 bases and J lost 7 bases. This CDR3 is 17 amino acids long. CDR1 SEHNR and CDR2 FQNEAQ come from the germline V gene (reference sequence). Here the CDR3 reads CASSLPPSGRAGNEQFF. The CDR3 DNA reads as TGTGCCAGCAGCCTCCCCCCGAGCGGGAGGGCGGGAAATGAGCAGTTCTTC.

This chain uses TRBV18 with TRBJ1-4; D gene unclear. Trimming left V 0 bases short and J 4 bases short, with 12 bases between. Germline V gene sequence: CDR1 KGHSH, CDR2 LQKENI. The CDR3 has 16 amino acids. The CDR3 coding sequence is TGTGCCAGCTCACCACCACGGGTTCGGGGTAATGAAAAACTGTTTTTT. Protein: CASSPPRVRGNEKLFF.

This clone occurred a few times. CDR3 DNA: TGTGCCAGCAGCGGATGGGACAGGGCGAGCGAGCAGTACTTC. Amino acid sequence: CASSGWDRASEQYF. The chain has TRBV7-9 and TRBJ2-7; the match to TRBD1 covers 9 bases. V was clipped by 5 bases and J by 6 bases; unmatched bases: 8. This CDR3 has 14 residues. Germline V gene sequence: CDR1 SEHNR, CDR2 FQNEAQ (reference sequence).

The gene calls are TRBV30 and TRBJ2-5; D is possibly TRBD1 (6 bases). The J call may be mistaken, given a closer DNA end match to TRBJ2-7. The germline V gene encodes CDR1 GTSNPN and CDR2 SVGIG (reference sequence). This CDR3 is built from 14 residues. The CDR3, as DNA: TGTGCCTGGAAATTGGGGGCGGAGGCCTACGAGCAGTACTTC. It encodes CAWKLGAEAYEQYF.

This chain connects TRBV27 to TRBJ2-1, with 9 bases lining up with TRBD2. This CDR3 has 13 amino acids. Germline CDR1 is MNHEY and CDR2 is SMNVEV (reference sequence). After removal of 3 bases from V and 10 bases from J, the junction contained 4 bases not matched to a gene. The CDR3 sequence: CASSFAGGQEQFF. DNA of the CDR3: TGTGCCAGCAGTTTTGCGGGAGGGCAGGAGCAGTTCTTC.

The chain carries TRBV6-5 and TRBJ1-2; 9 bases align to TRBD1. Germline loops: CDR1 MNHEY, CDR2 SVGAGI. The CDR3 spans 13 residues. Trimming at V came to 2 bases and at J to 7 bases, leaving 2 bases not matched to a gene. CDR3 sequence (DNA): TGTGCCAGCAGTTACAGGACAGGGGTTGGCTACACCTTC. Encoded protein: CASSYRTGVGYTF.

This clone was detected a few times. This chain uses TRBV18 with TRBJ2-1; 7 nucleotides match TRBD2. The CDR3 sequence is 15 residues long. Unmatched junction bases numbered 12, after V lost 3 bases and J lost 10 bases. Per the germline V gene, CDR1 is KGHSH and CDR2 is LQKENI. As DNA, the CDR3 is TGTGCCAGCTCACCGCAAGCGGGGCCGTCGACGGAGCAGTTCTTC. Its protein is CASSPQAGPSTEQFF. Complete variable domain (other parts from reference TRBV18 and TRBJ2-1): NAGVMQNPRHLVRRRGQEARLRCSPMKGHSHVYWYRQLPEEGLKFMVYLQKENIIDESGMPKERFSAEFPKEGPSILRIQQVVRGDSAAYFCASSPQAGPSTEQFFGPGTRLTVL.

This clone turned up a few times. The genes are TRBV9 and TRBJ1-2; 10 positions match TRBD1. Germline V gene sequence: CDR1 SGDLS, CDR2 YYNGEE. With 0 bases clipped from V and 7 bases from J, the junction kept 18 bases outside the gene matches. The CDR3 contains 19 residues. CDR3 bases: TGTGCCAGCAGCGTAGGCGGTGGTGGGACAGGGGTATATAAACGTGGCTACACCTTC. Its translation is CASSVGGGGTGVYKRGYTF.

The rearrangement uses TRBV5-1 and TRBJ2-2, with D perhaps TRBD1 (6 bases). Trimming took 0 bases from V and 0 from J, leaving 9 bases between them. This CDR3 is built from 16 residues. The germline V gene has CDR1 SGHRS and CDR2 YFSETQ. The CDR3 region has the DNA TGCGCCAGCAGCTTGGCATGGACAGCGAACACCGGGGAGCTGTTTTTT. Protein product: CASSLAWTANTGELFF.

The chain uses TRBV7-2 and TRBJ2-7, with 9 bases lining up with TRBD1. Germline trimming cut 2 bases from V and 1 base from J; bases unmatched to any gene: 9. From germline, CDR1 is SGHTA and CDR2 FQGNSA. The CDR3 is made up of 17 amino acids. CDR3 sequence (DNA): TGTGCCAGCAGCTTAAGGTCGTCGACAGGGGGTTCCTACGAGCAGTACTTC. This sequence encodes CASSLRSSTGGSYEQYF.

This clone was detected a few times. This sequence joins TRBV4-2 and TRBJ2-5; 15 bases align to TRBD2. Germline V lookup: CDR1 LGHNA, CDR2 YNFKEQ. CDR3 length: 16 residues. The V segment lost 3 bases and the J segment 2 bases; nucleotides outside the gene matches: 1. CDR3 sequence (DNA): TGTGCCAGCAGCCACGGGACTAGCGGGGGGCAAGAGACCCAGTACTTC. The encoded protein is CASSHGTSGGQETQYF.